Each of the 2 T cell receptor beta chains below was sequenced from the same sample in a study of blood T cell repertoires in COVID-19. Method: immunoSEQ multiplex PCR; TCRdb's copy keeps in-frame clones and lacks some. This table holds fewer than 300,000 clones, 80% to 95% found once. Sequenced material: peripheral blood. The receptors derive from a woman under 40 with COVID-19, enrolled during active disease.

CDR3 sequence reads: CASSEYGGYGYTF. For the CDR3, the DNA is TGTGCCAGCAGTGAATATGGCGGGTATGGCTACACCTTC. The chain recombines TRBV25-1 with TRBJ1-2; D remains ambiguous. Per germline, CDR1 MGHDK and CDR2 SYGVNS. This CDR3 comprises 13 residues. V was cut by 0 bases and J by 5 bases, with 7 bases left in between.

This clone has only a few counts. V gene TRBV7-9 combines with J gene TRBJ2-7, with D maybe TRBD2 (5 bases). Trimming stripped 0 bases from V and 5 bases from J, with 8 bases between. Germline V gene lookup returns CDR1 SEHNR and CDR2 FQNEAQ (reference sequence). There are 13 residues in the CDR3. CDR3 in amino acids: CASSLAGGNEQYF. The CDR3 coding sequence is TGTGCCAGCAGCTTAGCAGGAGGAAACGAGCAGTACTTC.